This record concerns one T cell receptor (beta chain) sequence. Per the original methods: Reference gene primer amplification yielded estimated nucleated cell counts. Profiled with immunoSEQ multiplex PCR; TCRdb holds only in-frame clones, not every one. V, J and clone size are those of that table, while D and trimming were read from the DNA. The table shows 150,000 to 200,000 clones, with roughly 82% occurring only once. Cohort assignment relied on participant-reported clinical history. The data belong to a study of blood T cell repertoires in COVID-19. The wider study: COVID-19 samples, acute and convalescent, were from the United States, Italy and Spain. T cells, B-cell-depleted T cells, or PBMCs provided the cDNA or gDNA that served as material.

The V gene's germline CDR1 is SGHNT and CDR2 YYREEE (reference sequence). The CDR3 runs 15 residues. The junction had 7 bases not matched to a gene; V was cut back by 4 bases and J by 2 bases. The V gene is TRBV5-4, the J gene TRBJ1-1; the match to TRBD1 covers 8 bases. The source material was PBMCs or T cells enriched from blood (not recorded which). The TCR comes from a woman aged 55-70 years with acute COVID-19. The CDR3 spells CASSKGTGENTEAFF. CDR3 DNA: TGTGCCAGCAGCAAAGGGACAGGCGAAAACACTGAAGCTTTCTTT.